This TCR beta chain was retrieved from a study of blood T cell repertoires in COVID-19. Study-wide context: Italy, Spain and the United States were the sources of the convalescent and acute COVID-19 samples. T cells, B-cell-depleted T cells, or PBMCs provided the cDNA or gDNA that served as material.

Original methodology: Amplification of reference gene primers provided the estimated nucleated cell counts. Data came from immunoSEQ multiplex PCR; TCRdb stores just in-frame clones and leaves some out. D and trimming come from the DNA, and the V and J calls and clone size come from that table. Of 150,000 to 200,000 clones listed, about 86% are singletons. The V gene lost 5 bases and the J gene lost 0 bases, with 6 bases spanning the gap. The length of the CDR3 is 13 residues. CDR1 is MNHEY and CDR2 is SMNVEV in the germline V gene (reference sequence). This chain connects TRBV27 to TRBJ2-3; D gene unclear. This clonotype was obtained from a human donor with acute or convalescent COVID-19. The donor label of this sample is uncertain. The sample consisted of peripheral blood. CDR3 nucleotides: TGTGCCAGCAGTCCCTATAGCACAGATACGCAGTATTTT. It encodes CASSPYSTDTQYF.